This T cell receptor beta chain was observed in a study of cytomegalovirus exposure and HLA in healthy donors. Findings and limits, study-wide: Segments of the TCR beta V type were, in most cases, productive about 90% or about 30% of the time in an earlier analysis. Through in vitro validation, three CMV-associated chains were shown to be specific for CMV antigens.

The PCR had 60 Vbeta and 13 Jbeta primers. Profiling relied on immunoSEQ multiplex PCR, and the TCRdb table lists in-frame clones only, not all of them. The data contain around 110,000 clones, nearly 75% of them seen just once; the ten biggest clones take up 4.8%. V lost 4 bases to trimming and J lost 5 bases, with 16 bases between them. The CDR3 contains 15 residues. CDR1 is SGHRS and CDR2 is YFSETQ in the germline V gene. This clone was observed a few times. Its target is not known. The chain employs TRBV5-1 and TRBJ1-5; D might be TRBD1 (6 bases). The sequencing sample was made of PBMCs. The sequence came from a man younger than 45 in good health and CMV-seropositive. CDR3 in amino acids: CASSPSGHPDQPQHF. CDR3 sequence (DNA): TGCGCCAGCAGCCCCTCGGGACACCCCGATCAGCCCCAGCATTTT.